The 5 T cell receptor beta chains listed next were all sequenced from one sample in a study of immune evolution from preneoplasia to lung adenocarcinoma. Repertoires were generated with immunoSEQ multiplex PCR, while TCRdb's copy carries only in-frame clones and drops some. The sample consists of about 2,500 clones, more than 60% of them appearing once. Input material: FFPE adjacent normal lung tissue. The receptor set was obtained from a person in their 70s with lung adenocarcinoma.

The V call is TRBV6-6, the J call TRBJ1-2, with TRBD1 identical over 8 bases. The trim removed 7 bases at V and 4 bases at J, leaving 11 bases unmatched. This CDR3 region has 15 residues. The germline V gene encodes CDR1 MNHNY and CDR2 SVGAGI (reference sequence). The CDR3 bases are TGTGCCAGCATCGAGATCGGACAGGGCGGCTATGGCTACACCTTC. Protein: CASIEIGQGGYGYTF.

The chain uses TRBV19 and TRBJ1-1; 8 bases agree with TRBD1. V was pared by 1 base and J by 1 base, with 5 bases of the junction left unmatched. CDR3 length: 16 amino acids. The germline gives CDR1 LNHDA, CDR2 SQIVND (reference sequence). Written as DNA, the CDR3 is TGTGCCAGTAGTATAGCGACAGGGGTAGGGAACACTGAAGCTTTCTTT. It encodes CASSIATGVGNTEAFF.

This clone has only a few counts. The chain has TRBV9 and TRBJ2-1, with TRBD2 identical over 8 bases. This CDR3 has 16 amino acids. The germline CDR1 and CDR2 sequences are SGDLS and YYNGEE. J was trimmed by 9 bases and V by 1 base; bases with no gene match: 12. The CDR3 spells CASSVSPQREISEQFF. For the CDR3, the DNA is TGTGCCAGCAGCGTAAGCCCCCAGCGGGAGATCAGTGAGCAGTTCTTC.

The chain couples TRBV6-1 to TRBJ1-1; TRBD1 might be the D (5 bases). The CDR3 consists of 13 residues. The V end was cut by 2 bases, the J end by 4 bases, with 8 bases between. CDR1 MNHNS and CDR2 SASEGT come from the germline V gene. The CDR3 bases are TGTGCCAGCAGTGAATACAGGCTCACTGAAGCTTTCTTT. This translates into CASSEYRLTEAFF.

A single count supports this clone. V and J are TRBV20-1 and TRBJ1-1; 7 bases are a match to TRBD1. The CDR3 is 11 residues long. Germline V gene sequence: CDR1 DFQATT, CDR2 SNEGSKA (reference sequence). The DNA of the CDR3 is TGCAGCCCGGGGACAGTCTCTGAAGCTTTCTTT. Encoded protein: CSPGTVSEAFF.